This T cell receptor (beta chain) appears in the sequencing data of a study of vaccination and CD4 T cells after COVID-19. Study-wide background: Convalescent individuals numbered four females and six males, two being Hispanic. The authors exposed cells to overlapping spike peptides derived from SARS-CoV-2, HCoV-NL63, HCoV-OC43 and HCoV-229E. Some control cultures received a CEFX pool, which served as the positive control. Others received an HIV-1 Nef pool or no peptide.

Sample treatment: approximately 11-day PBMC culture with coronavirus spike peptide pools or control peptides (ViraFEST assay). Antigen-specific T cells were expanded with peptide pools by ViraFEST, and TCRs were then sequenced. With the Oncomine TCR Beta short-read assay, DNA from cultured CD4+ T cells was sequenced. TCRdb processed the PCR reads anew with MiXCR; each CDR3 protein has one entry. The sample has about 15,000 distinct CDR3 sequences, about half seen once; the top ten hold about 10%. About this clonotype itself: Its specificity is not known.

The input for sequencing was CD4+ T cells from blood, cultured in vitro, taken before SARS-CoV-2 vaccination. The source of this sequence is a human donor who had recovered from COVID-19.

The CDR3 DNA reads as TGTGCCAGCAGCCCGGACAGGGCCCCGGGGGAGACCCAGTACTTC. Amino acids: CASSPDRAPGETQYF. This chain joins TRBV12-3 or TRBV12-4 and TRBJ2-5; 8 bases fit TRBD1. The CDR3 length is 15 residues. V gave up 6 bases and J gave up 5 bases; unmatched junction bases: 11.